The 9 T cell receptor beta chains given below trace back to one sample, sequenced in a study of blood T cells in healthy people across ages. Then a second PCR, running roughly 7 to 11 cycles, was carried out with a sample-barcoded 5' primer and a J-beta primer mix. MiXCR, applied by TCRdb to the 5' RACE reads, yields one record per CDR3 protein. This sample has some 1.6 million distinct CDR3 sequences; roughly a third occur once, and the top ten carry approximately 10%. The sequencing sample was made of blood. The receptor source for this set is a woman aged 25-40 years in good health.

The CDR3 DNA follows: TGTGCCAGCAGCTCGGACGGGAATTCACCCCTCCACTTT. Amino acids: CASSSDGNSPLHF. V is TRBV7-2 and J is TRBJ1-6; unclear D gene. This CDR3 contains 13 residues. The germline CDR1 and CDR2 sequences are SGHTA and FQGNSA. Trimming removed 4 bases from V and 7 bases from J, with 8 bases in between.

The chain is built from TRBV20-1 and TRBJ2-7; D is undetermined. V lost 3 bases, J lost 0 bases, and 12 bases lay in between. Germline V gene data show CDR1 as DFQATT and CDR2 as SNEGSKA (reference sequence). CDR3 length: 14 amino acids. CDR3 amino acids: CSASNRPYSYEQYF. The CDR3 nucleotides are TGCAGTGCTAGTAATAGGCCGTACTCCTACGAGCAGTACTTC.

CDR3 DNA: TGCGCCAGCACGACAGGGGGGAACACTGAAGCTTTCTTT. Its translation is CASTTGGNTEAFF. The J gene is TRBJ1-1, the V gene TRBV5-1; TRBD1 agrees at 9 bases. CDR1 and CDR2 from the germline V gene are SGHRS and YFSETQ. CDR3 length equals 13 residues. After removal of 6 bases from V and 1 base from J, the junction contained 1 base not matched to a gene.

The sample holds many counts of this clonotype. The genes are TRBV9 and TRBJ1-2; D remains unclear. Trimming stripped 6 bases from V and 2 bases from J, with 14 bases between. Germline lookup yields CDR1 SGDLS and CDR2 YYNGEE. This CDR3 is 14 amino acids long. Written as DNA, the CDR3 is TGTGCCAGCAAGCCCCCTCATCGGAACTATGGCTACACCTTC. Translated: CASKPPHRNYGYTF.

The V and J genes are TRBV7-2 and TRBJ2-7, with D possibly matching TRBD1 (6 bases). In germline, CDR1 is SGHTA, CDR2 FQGNSA. The CDR3 contains 14 residues. The V and J ends lost 3 bases and 6 bases respectively, with 15 bases between them. The CDR3 sequence is CASSFQQGRPEQYF. As DNA, the CDR3 is TGTGCCAGCAGCTTCCAGCAGGGGCGGCCCGAGCAGTACTTC.

This chain links TRBV19 with TRBJ2-1, with TRBD2 matching 7 bases. Germline CDR1 reads LNHDA; CDR2 reads SQIVND (reference sequence). V trimming: 3 bases; J trimming: 3 bases; junction bases outside the gene matches: 5. The CDR3 loop spans 15 amino acids. This CDR3 reads CASSIESGNYNEQFF. CDR3 sequence (DNA): TGTGCCAGTAGTATTGAAAGCGGGAACTACAATGAGCAGTTCTTC.

The chain uses TRBV5-1 and TRBJ1-2; D is perhaps TRBD1 (6 bases). Trimming stripped 4 bases from V and 1 base from J, with 17 bases between. The CDR3 covers 16 residues. The germline V gene has CDR1 SGHRS and CDR2 YFSETQ. The CDR3 region has the DNA TGCGCCAGCAGCGTGGACGATAGGACAGATAACTATGGCTACACCTTC. It yields the protein CASSVDDRTDNYGYTF.

This rearrangement joins TRBV6-5 to TRBJ2-3; possibly TRBD1 for D (5 bases). The CDR3 extends over 15 amino acids. The V end lost 6 bases, the J end lost 1 base, and 14 bases lay between the germline ends. In germline, CDR1 is MNHEY, CDR2 SVGAGI. CDR3 bases: TGTGCCAGCAGGCTGGGCCTAGGGGGCACAGATACGCAGTATTTT. Its protein is CASRLGLGGTDTQYF.

The chain recombines TRBV18 with TRBJ2-2; D is unclear. V was cut by 8 bases and J by 1 base, with 2 bases left in between. Germline loops: CDR1 KGHSH, CDR2 LQKENI. The CDR3 consists of 11 residues. CDR3 coding DNA: TGTGCCAGCCAGAACACCGGGGAGCTGTTTTTT. Its protein is CASQNTGELFF.